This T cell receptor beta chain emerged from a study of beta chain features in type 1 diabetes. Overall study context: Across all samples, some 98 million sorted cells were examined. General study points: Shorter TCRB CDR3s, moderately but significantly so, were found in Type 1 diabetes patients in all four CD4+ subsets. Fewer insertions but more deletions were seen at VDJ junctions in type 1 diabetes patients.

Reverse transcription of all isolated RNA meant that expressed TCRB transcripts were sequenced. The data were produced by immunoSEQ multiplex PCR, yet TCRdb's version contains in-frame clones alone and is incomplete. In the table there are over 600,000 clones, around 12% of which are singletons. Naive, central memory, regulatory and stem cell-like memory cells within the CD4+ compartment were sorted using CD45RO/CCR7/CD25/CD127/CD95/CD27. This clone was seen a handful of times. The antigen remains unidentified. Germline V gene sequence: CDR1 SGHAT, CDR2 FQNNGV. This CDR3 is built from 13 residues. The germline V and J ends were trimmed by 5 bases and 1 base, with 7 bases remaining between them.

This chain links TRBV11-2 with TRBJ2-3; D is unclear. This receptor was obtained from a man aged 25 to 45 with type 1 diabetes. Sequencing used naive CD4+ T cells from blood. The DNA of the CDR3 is TGTGCCAGCAGCGACGTAGGCACAGATACGCAGTATTTT. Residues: CASSDVGTDTQYF.